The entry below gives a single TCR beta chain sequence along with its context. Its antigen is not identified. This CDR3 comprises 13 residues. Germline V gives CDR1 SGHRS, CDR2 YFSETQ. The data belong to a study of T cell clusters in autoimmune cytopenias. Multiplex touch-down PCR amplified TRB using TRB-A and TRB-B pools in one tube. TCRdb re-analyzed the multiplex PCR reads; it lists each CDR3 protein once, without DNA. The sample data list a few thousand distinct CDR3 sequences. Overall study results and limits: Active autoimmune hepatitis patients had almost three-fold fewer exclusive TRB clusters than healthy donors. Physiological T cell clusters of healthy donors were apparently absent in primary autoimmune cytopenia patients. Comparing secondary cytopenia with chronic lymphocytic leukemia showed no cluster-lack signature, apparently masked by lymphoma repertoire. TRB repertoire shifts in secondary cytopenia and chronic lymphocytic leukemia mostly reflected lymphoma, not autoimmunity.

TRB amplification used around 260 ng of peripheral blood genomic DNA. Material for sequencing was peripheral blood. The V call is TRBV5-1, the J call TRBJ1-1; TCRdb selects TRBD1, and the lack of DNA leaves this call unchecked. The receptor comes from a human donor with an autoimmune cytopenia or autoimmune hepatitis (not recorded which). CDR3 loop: CASSILGASEAFF.